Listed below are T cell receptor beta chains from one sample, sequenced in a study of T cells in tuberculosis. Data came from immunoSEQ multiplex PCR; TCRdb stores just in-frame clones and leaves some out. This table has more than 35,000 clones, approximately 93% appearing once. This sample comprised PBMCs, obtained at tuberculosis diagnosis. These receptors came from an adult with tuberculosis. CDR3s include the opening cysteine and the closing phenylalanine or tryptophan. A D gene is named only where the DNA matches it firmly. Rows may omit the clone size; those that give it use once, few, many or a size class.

CDR3nt: TGTGCCAGCAGCCCGGGACTAGCGAGATGGAATGGGGGCACAGATACGCAGTATTTT
CDR3aa: CASSPGLARWNGGTDTQYF
d_gene: TRBD2
abundance: NA
len: 19
j_gene: TRBJ2-3
v_gene: TRBV5-5

CDR3nt: TGTGCCAGCAGCTCCCGAGCGGGGGGGCAATACAATGAGCAGTTCTTC
CDR3aa: CASSSRAGGQYNEQFF
d_gene: TRBD2
abundance: NA
len: 16
j_gene: TRBJ2-1
v_gene: TRBV7-9

CDR3nt: TGTGCCTGGGACAGGACCTTGAACACTGAAGCTTTCTTT
CDR3aa: CAWDRTLNTEAFF
d_gene: NA
abundance: NA
len: 13
j_gene: TRBJ1-1
v_gene: TRBV30

CDR3nt: TGTGCCAGCAGCTTGGAGCTGACAGGGAAGTACAATGAGCAGTTCTTC
CDR3aa: CASSLELTGKYNEQFF
d_gene: TRBD1
abundance: NA
len: 16
j_gene: TRBJ2-1
v_gene: TRBV5-8

CDR3nt: TGCGCCAGCAGCCAGTCCTTACGGACAGGGAATCATGGCTACACCTTC
CDR3aa: CASSQSLRTGNHGYTF
d_gene: TRBD1
abundance: NA
len: 16
j_gene: TRBJ1-2
v_gene: TRBV4-1

CDR3nt: TGCGCCAGCAGTCTGGCGGGGGTGACCTACGAGCAGTACTTC
CDR3aa: CASSLAGVTYEQYF
d_gene: TRBD2
abundance: NA
len: 14
j_gene: TRBJ2-7
v_gene: TRBV5-1

CDR3nt: TGTGCCAGCAGCTTGGCAAATACATTGCCGAACACTGAAGCTTTCTTT
CDR3aa: CASSLANTLPNTEAFF
d_gene: NA
abundance: NA
len: 16
j_gene: TRBJ1-1
v_gene: TRBV5-6

CDR3nt: TGTGCCAGCAAATTTAGCGGAAACAATGAGCAGTTCTTC
CDR3aa: CASKFSGNNEQFF
d_gene: NA
abundance: once
len: 13
j_gene: TRBJ2-1
v_gene: TRBV11-2

CDR3nt: TGTGCCAGTAGTATAGGGCAGGGGGTTGCCAAAAACATTCAGTACTTC
CDR3aa: CASSIGQGVAKNIQYF
d_gene: TRBD1
abundance: NA
len: 16
j_gene: TRBJ2-4
v_gene: TRBV19

CDR3nt: TGTGCCAGCAGCGTCTCAGGGGGACAGGGGGCAGATACGCAGTATTTT
CDR3aa: CASSVSGGQGADTQYF
d_gene: TRBD1
abundance: NA
len: 16
j_gene: TRBJ2-3
v_gene: TRBV9

CDR3nt: TGCAGCTTTCGGGTCTCCTACGAGCAGTACTTC
CDR3aa: CSFRVSYEQYF
d_gene: NA
abundance: NA
len: 11
j_gene: TRBJ2-7
v_gene: TRBV29-1

CDR3nt: TGTGCCAGCACCACAGGAGCAGCCTCATGGACGACCCGGTCCAACTTC
CDR3aa: CASTTGAASWTTRSNF
d_gene: NA
abundance: NA
len: 16
j_gene: TRBJ1-2
v_gene: TRBV28

CDR3nt: TGTGCCAGCAGCTTGATTTCGGGACAGGGGATCGGCTACACCTTC
CDR3aa: CASSLISGQGIGYTF
d_gene: TRBD1
abundance: NA
len: 15
j_gene: TRBJ1-2
v_gene: TRBV5-6

CDR3nt: TGCGCCAGCAGTTACAGGGATTCAGATACGCAGTATTTT
CDR3aa: CASSYRDSDTQYF
d_gene: NA
abundance: NA
len: 13
j_gene: TRBJ2-3
v_gene: TRBV5-1

CDR3nt: TGTGCCAGCTCACCGACGCAGGGCCACGAGCAGTACTTC
CDR3aa: CASSPTQGHEQYF
d_gene: NA
abundance: NA
len: 13
j_gene: TRBJ2-7
v_gene: TRBV18

CDR3nt: TGTGCCAGCAGTTTCGACAGGGTATCCTACGAGCAGTACTTC
CDR3aa: CASSFDRVSYEQYF
d_gene: TRBD1
abundance: NA
len: 14
j_gene: TRBJ2-7
v_gene: TRBV6-1

CDR3nt: TGTGCCAGCAGTTTATGGGGGGATGGAATGACTGGCTACACCTTC
CDR3aa: CASSLWGDGMTGYTF
d_gene: NA
abundance: NA
len: 15
j_gene: TRBJ1-2
v_gene: TRBV27

CDR3nt: TGCGCCAGCAGTCACAACTCCTTGACGGGGGTGACTGAAGCTTTCTTT
CDR3aa: CASSHNSLTGVTEAFF
d_gene: NA
abundance: NA
len: 16
j_gene: TRBJ1-1
v_gene: TRBV5-1

CDR3nt: TGTGCCAGCAGCCCGTTGGGCCAGGTTACTAACTATGGCTACACCTTC
CDR3aa: CASSPLGQVTNYGYTF
d_gene: NA
abundance: NA
len: 16
j_gene: TRBJ1-2
v_gene: TRBV5-5

CDR3nt: TGTGCCAGCAGTGACAGGGGGCCAGGCCAGCCCCAGCATTTT
CDR3aa: CASSDRGPGQPQHF
d_gene: TRBD1
abundance: NA
len: 14
j_gene: TRBJ1-5
v_gene: TRBV7-8

CDR3nt: TGTGCCAGCAGTTACGCGGGGGGGCCCACAGATACGCAGTATTTT
CDR3aa: CASSYAGGPTDTQYF
d_gene: TRBD2
abundance: NA
len: 15
j_gene: TRBJ2-3
v_gene: TRBV6-5

CDR3nt: TGTGCCAGCACTACGGAGGAGCGGGGAGTTTATACGCAGTATTTT
CDR3aa: CASTTEERGVYTQYF
d_gene: TRBD2
abundance: NA
len: 15
j_gene: TRBJ2-3
v_gene: TRBV6-6

CDR3nt: TGTGCCAGCAGCCCAGGGACAGTTCACGGCTACACCTTC
CDR3aa: CASSPGTVHGYTF
d_gene: TRBD1
abundance: NA
len: 13
j_gene: TRBJ1-2
v_gene: TRBV11-3

CDR3nt: TGTGCCAGCAGAGCCTATCTACCTCCTAATGAAAAACTGTTTTTT
CDR3aa: CASRAYLPPNEKLFF
d_gene: NA
abundance: NA
len: 15
j_gene: TRBJ1-4
v_gene: TRBV2

CDR3nt: TGTGCCAGCAGCTTAGGAGCTAGCAAAAAGACCCAGTACTTC
CDR3aa: CASSLGASKKTQYF
d_gene: NA
abundance: NA
len: 14
j_gene: TRBJ2-5
v_gene: TRBV7-2

CDR3nt: TGTGCCATCAGTGCCCCAGGGACTAGCGGGGCCCCCTACGAGCAGTACTTC
CDR3aa: CAISAPGTSGAPYEQYF
d_gene: TRBD2
abundance: few
len: 17
j_gene: TRBJ2-7
v_gene: TRBV10-3

CDR3nt: TGTGCCAGCAGCTCCGCGGGACAGGGCGGAACCGTGAACACTGAAGCTTTCTTT
CDR3aa: CASSSAGQGGTVNTEAFF
d_gene: TRBD1
abundance: NA
len: 18
j_gene: TRBJ1-1
v_gene: TRBV5-4

CDR3nt: TGTGCCCTACGAGGGCAGGAGCGATTACATGAGCAGTTCTTC
CDR3aa: CALRGQERLHEQFF
d_gene: NA
abundance: NA
len: 14
j_gene: TRBJ2-1
v_gene: TRBV30

CDR3nt: TGTGCCAGCTCACCACAAAGCGGGGGGAACACCGGGGAGCTGTTTTTT
CDR3aa: CASSPQSGGNTGELFF
d_gene: TRBD2
abundance: NA
len: 16
j_gene: TRBJ2-2
v_gene: TRBV18

CDR3nt: TGTGCCAGCAGTGGCATTAGCGGGGGGTTAGCCTACGAGCAGTACTTC
CDR3aa: CASSGISGGLAYEQYF
d_gene: TRBD2
abundance: NA
len: 16
j_gene: TRBJ2-7
v_gene: TRBV6-6

CDR3nt: TGTGCCAGCAGGTGGGACAGCTCCTACAATGAGCAGTTCTTC
CDR3aa: CASRWDSSYNEQFF
d_gene: TRBD1
abundance: NA
len: 14
j_gene: TRBJ2-1
v_gene: TRBV5-4

CDR3nt: TGTGCCAGCAGTGACGCTTCGGGGGCCGGGACTAGCGGATACCGAACTTACGAGCAGTACTTC
CDR3aa: CASSDASGAGTSGYRTYEQYF
d_gene: TRBD2
abundance: NA
len: 21
j_gene: TRBJ2-7
v_gene: TRBV6-4

CDR3nt: TGTGCCAGCGTAGACAGTAGAGACGTTATGAGGCAGCCCCAGCATTTT
CDR3aa: CASVDSRDVMRQPQHF
d_gene: NA
abundance: NA
len: 16
j_gene: TRBJ1-5
v_gene: TRBV7-9

CDR3nt: TGTGCCAGCAGTGAAGCGGCGGTACCTGGGGCCAACGTCCTGACTTTC
CDR3aa: CASSEAAVPGANVLTF
d_gene: NA
abundance: NA
len: 16
j_gene: TRBJ2-6
v_gene: TRBV6-1

CDR3nt: TGTGCCAGCAGCAAACCGGGACAGAAATACAATGAGCAGTTCTTC
CDR3aa: CASSKPGQKYNEQFF
d_gene: TRBD1
abundance: NA
len: 15
j_gene: TRBJ2-1
v_gene: TRBV7-2

CDR3nt: TGTGCCTGGAGTCGACCCGGGACAGTATACAATCAGCCCCAGCATTTT
CDR3aa: CAWSRPGTVYNQPQHF
d_gene: TRBD1
abundance: NA
len: 16
j_gene: TRBJ1-5
v_gene: TRBV30

CDR3nt: TGTGCCAGCAGTGCACGAGCGGGGGGGCAGCCAGATACGCAGTATTTT
CDR3aa: CASSARAGGQPDTQYF
d_gene: TRBD2
abundance: NA
len: 16
j_gene: TRBJ2-3
v_gene: TRBV6-1

CDR3nt: TGCGCCAGCAGTGGCCTGGGCGGGCAGGCTTTCTTT
CDR3aa: CASSGLGGQAFF
d_gene: NA
abundance: NA
len: 12
j_gene: TRBJ1-1
v_gene: TRBV10-1

CDR3nt: TGTGCCAGCAGCCAAAACACAGATACGCAGTATTTT
CDR3aa: CASSQNTDTQYF
d_gene: NA
abundance: NA
len: 12
j_gene: TRBJ2-3
v_gene: TRBV11-2

CDR3nt: TGTGCCAGCAGCGTACAGGGGGGCTATGGCTACACCTTC
CDR3aa: CASSVQGGYGYTF
d_gene: TRBD1
abundance: NA
len: 13
j_gene: TRBJ1-2
v_gene: TRBV7-2

CDR3nt: TGTGCCAGCAGTTATTTCACAGGGGGGAACACCATATATTTT
CDR3aa: CASSYFTGGNTIYF
d_gene: TRBD1
abundance: once
len: 14
j_gene: TRBJ1-3
v_gene: TRBV6-6

CDR3nt: TGTGCCAGCAGCTTAGTGTCTAGTGATACGCAGTATTTT
CDR3aa: CASSLVSSDTQYF
d_gene: NA
abundance: NA
len: 13
j_gene: TRBJ2-3
v_gene: TRBV7-6

CDR3nt: TGTGCCATCAGTGAGCCGGCAGGGACAGGGTCGGGGAAGGCGTCAGATACGCAGTATTTT
CDR3aa: CAISEPAGTGSGKASDTQYF
d_gene: TRBD1
abundance: NA
len: 20
j_gene: TRBJ2-3
v_gene: TRBV10-3

CDR3nt: TGTGCCACCGGAGACAGGGAGAATTCACCCCTCCACTTT
CDR3aa: CATGDRENSPLHF
d_gene: TRBD1
abundance: NA
len: 13
j_gene: TRBJ1-6
v_gene: TRBV15

CDR3nt: TGTGCCAGCAGCTTAGTTGGACAGGGCTTAGGTGAAGCTTTCTTT
CDR3aa: CASSLVGQGLGEAFF
d_gene: TRBD1
abundance: NA
len: 15
j_gene: TRBJ1-1
v_gene: TRBV2

CDR3nt: TGTGCCAGCAGCCCGGGGCCCAGGGGGCTGGGCACCGGGGAGCTGTTTTTT
CDR3aa: CASSPGPRGLGTGELFF
d_gene: TRBD1
abundance: NA
len: 17
j_gene: TRBJ2-2
v_gene: TRBV7-2

CDR3nt: TGCGCCAGCCGACCGACAGGGGGATCGGATACGCAGTATTTT
CDR3aa: CASRPTGGSDTQYF
d_gene: TRBD1
abundance: NA
len: 14
j_gene: TRBJ2-3
v_gene: TRBV5-1

CDR3nt: TGTGCCAGCAGCGCCGGGACTGTAGCTAATGAAAAACTGTTTTTT
CDR3aa: CASSAGTVANEKLFF
d_gene: NA
abundance: once
len: 15
j_gene: TRBJ1-4
v_gene: TRBV5-8

CDR3nt: TGTGCCAGTAGTATACTACAGGAGAACACTGAAGCTTTCTTT
CDR3aa: CASSILQENTEAFF
d_gene: NA
abundance: once
len: 14
j_gene: TRBJ1-1
v_gene: TRBV19

CDR3nt: TGTGCCACCAGCAGAGCCGGAGCGGGGACCACAGATACGCAGTATTTT
CDR3aa: CATSRAGAGTTDTQYF
d_gene: TRBD2
abundance: NA
len: 16
j_gene: TRBJ2-3
v_gene: TRBV15

CDR3nt: TGTGCCAGCAGCGCTGAGACAGGGTCTGAAGCTTTCTTT
CDR3aa: CASSAETGSEAFF
d_gene: TRBD1
abundance: NA
len: 13
j_gene: TRBJ1-1
v_gene: TRBV2